This T cell receptor beta chain originates from a study of blood T cell repertoires in COVID-19. Study overall: From T cells, B-cell-depleted T cells, or PBMCs came the material, which was cDNA or gDNA.

This clone was seen only a few times. Followed over time, Seattle patients had been enrolled while infection was active. Per the authors' pipeline: Reference gene primers were amplified, and this amplification served to estimate nucleated cell counts. Clones were sequenced by immunoSEQ multiplex PCR, and TCRdb holds only the in-frame ones, with some missing. V and J calls and clone size are copied from that table; D and trimming were computed from the DNA. This sample yields some 80,000 clones, of which around 83% are seen a single time; around 9.9% belongs to the top ten. In germline, CDR1 is KGHSH, CDR2 LQKENI. With V trimmed by 5 bases and J by 4 bases, 0 bases remained unmatched. This CDR3 comprises 13 residues.

The chain is built from TRBV18 and TRBJ1-5; TRBD1 matches at 9 bases. This TCR derives from a man aged 55 to 70 with COVID-19, enrolled during active disease. The sample was peripheral blood. For the CDR3, the DNA is TGTGCCAGCTCAGGACAGGGGAATCAGCCCCAGCATTTT. This gives the protein CASSGQGNQPQHF.